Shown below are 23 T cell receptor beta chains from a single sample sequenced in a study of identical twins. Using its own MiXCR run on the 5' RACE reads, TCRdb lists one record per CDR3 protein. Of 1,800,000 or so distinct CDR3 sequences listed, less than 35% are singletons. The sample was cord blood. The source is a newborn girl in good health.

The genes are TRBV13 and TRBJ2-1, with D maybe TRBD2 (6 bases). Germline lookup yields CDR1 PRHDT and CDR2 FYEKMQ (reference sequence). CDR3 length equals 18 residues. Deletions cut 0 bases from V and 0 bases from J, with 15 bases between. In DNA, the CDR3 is TGTGCCAGCAGCTTAGGCTGGTACGGGGGAAGCTCCTACAATGAGCAGTTCTTC. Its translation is CASSLGWYGGSSYNEQFF.

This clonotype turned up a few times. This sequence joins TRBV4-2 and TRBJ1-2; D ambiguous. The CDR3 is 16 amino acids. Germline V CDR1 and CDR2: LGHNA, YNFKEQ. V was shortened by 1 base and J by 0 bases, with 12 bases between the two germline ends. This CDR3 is CASSQVGRGSNYGYTF. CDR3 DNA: TGTGCCAGCAGCCAAGTGGGTCGGGGTTCTAACTATGGCTACACCTTC.

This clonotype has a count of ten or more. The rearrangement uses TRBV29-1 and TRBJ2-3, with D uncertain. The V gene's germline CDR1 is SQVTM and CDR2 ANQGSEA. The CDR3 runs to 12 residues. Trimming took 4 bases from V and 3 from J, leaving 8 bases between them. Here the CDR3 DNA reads TGCAGCGTTGTTCCAGGAACAGATACGCAGTATTTT. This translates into CSVVPGTDTQYF.

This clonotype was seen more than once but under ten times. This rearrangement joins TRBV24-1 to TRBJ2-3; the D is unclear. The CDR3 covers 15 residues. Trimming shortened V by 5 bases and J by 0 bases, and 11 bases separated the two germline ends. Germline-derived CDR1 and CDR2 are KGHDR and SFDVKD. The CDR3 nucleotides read TGTGCCACCAGTGTCGGCGTTTCTAGCACAGATACGCAGTATTTT. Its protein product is CATSVGVSSTDTQYF.

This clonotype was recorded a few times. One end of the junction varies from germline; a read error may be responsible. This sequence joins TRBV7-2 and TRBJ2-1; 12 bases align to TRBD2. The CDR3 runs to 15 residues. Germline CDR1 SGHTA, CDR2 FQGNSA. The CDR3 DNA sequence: TGTGCCAGCAAGACTAGCGGGAGCTCCTACAGTGAGCAGTTCTTC. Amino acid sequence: CASKTSGSSYSEQFF. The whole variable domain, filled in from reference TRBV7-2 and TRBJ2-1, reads GAGVSQSPSNKVTEKGKDVELRCDPISGHTALYWYRQSLGQGLEFLIYFQGNSAPDKSGLPSDRFSAERTGGSVSTLTIQRTQQEDSAVYLCASKTSGSSYSEQFFGPGTRLTVL.

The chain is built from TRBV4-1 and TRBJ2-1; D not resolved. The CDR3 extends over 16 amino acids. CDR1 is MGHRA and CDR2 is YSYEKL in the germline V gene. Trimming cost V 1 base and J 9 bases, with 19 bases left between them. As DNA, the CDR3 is TGCGCCAGCAGCCAAGCCAGCTTCATGAGCAACAGTGAGCAGTTCTTC. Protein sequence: CASSQASFMSNSEQFF.

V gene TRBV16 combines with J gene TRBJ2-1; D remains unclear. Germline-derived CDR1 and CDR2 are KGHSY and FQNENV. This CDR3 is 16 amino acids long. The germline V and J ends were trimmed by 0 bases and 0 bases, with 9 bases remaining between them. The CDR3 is CASSQSKVSSYNEQFF. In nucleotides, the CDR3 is TGTGCCAGCAGCCAATCGAAAGTATCCTCCTACAATGAGCAGTTCTTC.

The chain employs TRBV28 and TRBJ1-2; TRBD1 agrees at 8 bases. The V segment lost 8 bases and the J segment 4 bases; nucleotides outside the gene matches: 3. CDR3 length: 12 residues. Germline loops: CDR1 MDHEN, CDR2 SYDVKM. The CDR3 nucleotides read TGTGCCAGCGTTACAGGGGGCTATGGCTACACCTTC. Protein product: CASVTGGYGYTF.

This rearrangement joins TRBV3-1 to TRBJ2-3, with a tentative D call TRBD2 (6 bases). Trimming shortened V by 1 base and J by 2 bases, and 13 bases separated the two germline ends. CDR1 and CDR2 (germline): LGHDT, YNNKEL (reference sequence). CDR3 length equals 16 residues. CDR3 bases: TGTGCCAGCAGCCAAGTTTTCACGGGAGCCACAGATACGCAGTATTTT. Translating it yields CASSQVFTGATDTQYF.

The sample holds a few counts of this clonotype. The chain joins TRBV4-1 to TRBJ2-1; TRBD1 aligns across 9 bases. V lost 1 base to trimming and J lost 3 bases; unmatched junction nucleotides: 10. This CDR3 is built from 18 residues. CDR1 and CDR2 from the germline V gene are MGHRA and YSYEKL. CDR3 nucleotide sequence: TGCGCCAGCAGCCAAGTCGTGAGAAGGACAGGGGTCTACAATGAGCAGTTCTTC. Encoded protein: CASSQVVRRTGVYNEQFF.

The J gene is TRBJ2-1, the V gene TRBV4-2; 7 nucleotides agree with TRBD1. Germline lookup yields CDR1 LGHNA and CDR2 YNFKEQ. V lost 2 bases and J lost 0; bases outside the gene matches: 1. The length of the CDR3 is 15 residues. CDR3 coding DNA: TGTGCCAGCAGCCAAACAGGGGACTCCTACAATGAGCAGTTCTTC. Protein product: CASSQTGDSYNEQFF.

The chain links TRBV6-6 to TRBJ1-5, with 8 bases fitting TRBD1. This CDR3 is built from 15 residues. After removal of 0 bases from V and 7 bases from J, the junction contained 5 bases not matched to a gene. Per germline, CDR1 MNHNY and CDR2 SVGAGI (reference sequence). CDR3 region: CASSYSDRGGQPQHF. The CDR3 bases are TGTGCCAGCAGTTACTCCGACAGGGGCGGACAGCCCCAGCATTTT.

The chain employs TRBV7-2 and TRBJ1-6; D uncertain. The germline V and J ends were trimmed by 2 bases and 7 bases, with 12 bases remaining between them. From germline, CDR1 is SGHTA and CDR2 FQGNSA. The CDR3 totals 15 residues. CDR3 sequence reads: CASSLSSVSNSPLHF. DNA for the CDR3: TGTGCCAGCAGCTTATCATCGGTATCCAATTCACCCCTCCACTTT.

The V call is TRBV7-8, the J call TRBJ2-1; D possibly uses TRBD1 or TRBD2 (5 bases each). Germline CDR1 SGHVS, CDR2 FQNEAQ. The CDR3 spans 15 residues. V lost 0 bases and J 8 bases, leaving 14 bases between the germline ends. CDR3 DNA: TGTGCCAGCAGCTTAGCCCGGGACCCTTTGGATGAGCAGTTCTTC. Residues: CASSLARDPLDEQFF.

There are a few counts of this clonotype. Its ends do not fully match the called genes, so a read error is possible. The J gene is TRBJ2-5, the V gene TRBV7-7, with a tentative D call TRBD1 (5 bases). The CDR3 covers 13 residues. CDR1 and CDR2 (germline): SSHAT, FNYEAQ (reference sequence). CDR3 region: CASSWTHQETQYF. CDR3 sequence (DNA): TGTGCTAGCAGCTGGACACATCAAGAGACCCAGTACTTC.

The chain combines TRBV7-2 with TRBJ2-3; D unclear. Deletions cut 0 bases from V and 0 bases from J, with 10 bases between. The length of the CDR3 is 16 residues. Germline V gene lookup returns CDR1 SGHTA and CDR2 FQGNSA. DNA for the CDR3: TGTGCCAGCAGCTTAGCGCGACTTCCCAGCACAGATACGCAGTATTTT. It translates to CASSLARLPSTDTQYF.

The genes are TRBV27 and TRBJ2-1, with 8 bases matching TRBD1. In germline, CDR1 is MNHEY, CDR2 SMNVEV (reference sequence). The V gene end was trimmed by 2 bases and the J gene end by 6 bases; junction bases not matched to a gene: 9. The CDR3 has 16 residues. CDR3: CASSLRDRGRVNEQFF. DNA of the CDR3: TGTGCCAGCAGTTTACGTGACAGGGGAAGAGTCAATGAGCAGTTCTTC.

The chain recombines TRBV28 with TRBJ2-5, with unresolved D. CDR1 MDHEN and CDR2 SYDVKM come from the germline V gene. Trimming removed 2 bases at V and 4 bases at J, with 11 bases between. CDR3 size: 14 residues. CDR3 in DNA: TGTGCCAGCAGTTTAGGAGCCCCACGAGAGACCCAGTACTTC. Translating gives CASSLGAPRETQYF.

Written as DNA, the CDR3 is TGTGCCAGCAGGGCCCAACTAGTTGGCAATGAGCAGTTCTTC. Its translation is CASRAQLVGNEQFF. The V and J genes are TRBV12-3 or TRBV12-4 and TRBJ2-1; D perhaps matches TRBD2 (5 bases). This CDR3 region has 14 residues. Trimming cost V 6 bases and J 6 bases, with 15 bases left between them.

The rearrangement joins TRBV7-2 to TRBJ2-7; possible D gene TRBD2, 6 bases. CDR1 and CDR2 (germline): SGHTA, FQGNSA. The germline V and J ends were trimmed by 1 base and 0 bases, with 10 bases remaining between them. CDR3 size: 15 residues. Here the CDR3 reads CASSLGGDSSYEQYF. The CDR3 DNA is TGTGCCAGCAGCTTAGGGGGGGACTCCTCCTACGAGCAGTACTTC.

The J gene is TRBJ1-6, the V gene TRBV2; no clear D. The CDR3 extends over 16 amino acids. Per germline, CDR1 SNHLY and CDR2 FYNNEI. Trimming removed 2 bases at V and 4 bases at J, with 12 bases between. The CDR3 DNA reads TGTGCCAGCAGTGAACTAGTTACCGCGTATAATTCACCCCTCCACTTT. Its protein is CASSELVTAYNSPLHF.

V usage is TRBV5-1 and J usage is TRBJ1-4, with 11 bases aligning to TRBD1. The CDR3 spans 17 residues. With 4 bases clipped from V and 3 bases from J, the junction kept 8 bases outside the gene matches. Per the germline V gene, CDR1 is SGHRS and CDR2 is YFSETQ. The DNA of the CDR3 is TGCGCCAGCAGCCAACGGACAGGGGGCGCGTCTAATGAAAAACTGTTTTTT. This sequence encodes CASSQRTGGASNEKLFF.

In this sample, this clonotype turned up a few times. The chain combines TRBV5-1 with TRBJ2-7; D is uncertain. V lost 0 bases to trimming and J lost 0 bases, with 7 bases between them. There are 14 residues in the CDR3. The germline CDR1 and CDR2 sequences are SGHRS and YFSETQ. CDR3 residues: CASSLGHPSYEQYF. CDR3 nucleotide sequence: TGCGCCAGCAGCTTGGGACACCCCTCCTACGAGCAGTACTTC.